This T cell receptor beta chain comes out of a study of blood T cells in healthy people across ages. A second PCR, run for roughly 7 to 11 cycles, used a sample-barcoded 5' primer plus a J-beta primer mix. TCRdb called the 5' RACE reads again in MiXCR, with one record for every CDR3 protein. The sample contains 1.6 million or so distinct CDR3 sequences, about 32% of which appear only once. Trimming stripped 4 bases from V and 0 bases from J, with 12 bases between. Per germline, CDR1 DFQATT and CDR2 SNEGSKA (reference sequence). The CDR3 runs to 14 residues. The sample holds a few counts of this clonotype.

The sample was blood. J is TRBJ1-1 and V is TRBV20-1, with D perhaps TRBD1 (5 bases). The TCR originated in a woman aged 30 to 39 in good health. The CDR3 region is CSATDQGLNTEAFF. CDR3 coding DNA: TGCAGTGCTACAGATCAGGGATTGAACACTGAAGCTTTCTTT.